These T cell receptor beta chains were read from a single sample in a study of cytomegalovirus exposure and HLA in healthy donors. The assay was immunoSEQ multiplex PCR, and TCRdb's table has in-frame clones only and misses some. The sample holds about 140,000 clones; around 73% are singletons and the top ten take about an eighth. The sample taken for sequencing was PBMCs. The receptors come from a human donor in good health. Both conserved end residues are part of each CDR3.

cdr3_aa	v_call	j_call
CASSLTGANEQFF	TRBV5-4	TRBJ2-1
CASSLSYRGRNTEAFF	TRBV7-9	TRBJ1-1
CASSEPRTGTYEQYF	TRBV6-1	TRBJ2-7
CASSPSDNEQFF	TRBV4-1	TRBJ2-1
CASSPRYSGEQYF	TRBV6-5	TRBJ2-7
CASRIQGSDTEAFF	TRBV19	TRBJ1-1
CASSLVGWGRGDNEQFF	TRBV11-3	TRBJ2-1
CASSYSRGGGYEQYF	TRBV6-8	-
CASGQGAGYTF	TRBV9	TRBJ1-2
CASAGSGNSPLHF	TRBV19	TRBJ1-6
CASSLEDRGRVNYGYTF	TRBV7-8	TRBJ1-2
CSASGGFGTGELFF	TRBV29-1	TRBJ2-2
CASSFSSGDYEQYF	TRBV13	TRBJ2-7
CASSPTSGYSVNTEAFF	TRBV4-1	TRBJ1-1
CASSDGRGSSYEQYF	TRBV9	TRBJ2-7
CAGASTDTQYF	TRBV2	TRBJ2-3
CASSPVGARTGELFF	TRBV18	TRBJ2-2
CASSRDRGDEQYF	TRBV4-1	TRBJ2-7
CASSQDLASGRVEQFF	TRBV14	TRBJ2-1
CASSLIGRAGNEQFF	TRBV5-4	TRBJ2-1
CASTNWGGETQYF	TRBV28	TRBJ2-5
CSAISDNEQFF	TRBV20-1	TRBJ2-1
CASSDTGDGYTF	TRBV6-5	TRBJ1-2
CASRDRGSTDTQYF	TRBV27	TRBJ2-3
CASSLGLAAGTDTQYF	TRBV21-1	TRBJ2-3
CASSVGGNEQFF	TRBV25-1	TRBJ2-1
CASSLSGQGVGPQHF	TRBV11-2	TRBJ1-5
CASSLQVKNQPQHF	TRBV5-1	TRBJ1-5
CASSEIGPSYEKLFF	TRBV2	TRBJ1-4
CASAPSASYEQYF	TRBV2	TRBJ2-7
CASSRDRGPLFSNQPQHF	TRBV28	TRBJ1-5
CASSDSGGRSSYEQYF	TRBV6-4	TRBJ2-7
CSVEDPGLAVPSDTQYF	TRBV29-1	TRBJ2-3
CASRNTGRHEQYF	TRBV6-1	-
CASSASRAGEQYF	TRBV7-7	TRBJ2-7
CASSSGLQETQYF	TRBV11-3	TRBJ2-5
CASSQEGLAGNGELFF	TRBV4-1	TRBJ2-2
CASSLVTAVGSPLHF	TRBV5-8	TRBJ1-6
CASISGLAEAYEQYF	TRBV6-1	TRBJ2-7
CASSEKPGLKPDTQYF	TRBV2	TRBJ2-3
CANTGTGNEQFF	TRBV2	TRBJ2-1
CASSHDRGQPQHF	TRBV19	TRBJ1-5
CASSFQTGGYEQYF	TRBV7-8	TRBJ2-7
CASSLVGTGIAEQYF	TRBV7-6	TRBJ2-7
CASSEGYEDTQYF	TRBV6-1	TRBJ2-3
CASSQGRLAVNEQYF	TRBV4-1	TRBJ2-7
CASSRGREETQYF	TRBV7-3	TRBJ2-5
CASSLAYEQYF	TRBV2	TRBJ2-7
CASSWRAGGGYNEQFF	TRBV7-2	TRBJ2-1
CASSVGVAGASTDTQYF	TRBV9	TRBJ2-3
CSVGQGPSDEQYF	TRBV29-1	TRBJ2-7
CASSPRQGAREQYF	TRBV9	TRBJ2-7
CASSLALNTGELFF	TRBV7-2	TRBJ2-2
CASGLEVGADTQYF	TRBV12-5	TRBJ2-3
CASSSRDRIEAFF	TRBV5-1	TRBJ1-1
CASSLSQNEQFF	TRBV28	TRBJ2-1
CASSLSSTRGTYEQYF	TRBV5-4	TRBJ2-7
CAVQGSGNTIYF	TRBV10-3	TRBJ1-3